This T cell receptor (beta chain) came from a study of identical twins. TCRdb itself ran the 5' RACE reads through MiXCR, one entry per CDR3 protein. The sample holds 550,000 to 700,000 distinct CDR3 sequences; 21% are singletons and the top ten take 4% to 5.5%. V lost 3 bases and J 4 bases, leaving 15 bases between the germline ends. The CDR3 has 14 residues. Per the germline V gene, CDR1 is DFQATT and CDR2 is SNEGSKA (reference sequence). There are a few counts of this clonotype. These data are also associated with another study on T cells expressing NK-cell markers. According to that study: Four of the donors also had these clonotypes leading their CD3+CD56-NKG2C+ fraction.

This receptor was identified in a woman aged 18-29 years in good health. Sequenced material: PBMCs. The V and J genes are TRBV20-1 and TRBJ1-1; tentatively, D is TRBD1 (5 bases). CDR3 nucleotide sequence: TGCAGTGCTAGGAAGGGGCCGGGGGGCACTGAAGCTTTCTTT. Encoded protein: CSARKGPGGTEAFF.